This T cell receptor beta chain is from a study of CD8+CD57+ T cells in acquired aplastic anemia. About this clonotype: The junction departs from germline at one end; a sequencing error may be responsible.

For sequencing, patients were chosen who had shown expansion of CD8+CD57+ cells by flow cytometry. The CDR3 sequence is 14 residues long. CDR1 is SGHTA and CDR2 is FQGNSA in the germline V gene. Genomic DNA constituted the template upon which TCR beta VDJ and CDR3 profiling was performed. Each CDR3 protein is one row after TCRdb ran MiXCR on the reads. The data contain roughly 250,000 distinct CDR3 sequences, 82% of them seen just once; the ten biggest clones take up 40% to 55%. The TCR originated in a human donor with aplastic anemia. The gene calls are TRBV7-2 and TRBJ2-3; tentatively, D is TRBD1 (6 bases). Sequencing was carried out using sorted CD4+, CD8+, or CD8+CD57+ T cells (not recorded which) from PBMCs. The CDR3 DNA is TGTGCCAGCAGCCCCGCGACAGGTCCCCACACAGATACGTTT. This gives the protein CASSPATGPHTDTF.